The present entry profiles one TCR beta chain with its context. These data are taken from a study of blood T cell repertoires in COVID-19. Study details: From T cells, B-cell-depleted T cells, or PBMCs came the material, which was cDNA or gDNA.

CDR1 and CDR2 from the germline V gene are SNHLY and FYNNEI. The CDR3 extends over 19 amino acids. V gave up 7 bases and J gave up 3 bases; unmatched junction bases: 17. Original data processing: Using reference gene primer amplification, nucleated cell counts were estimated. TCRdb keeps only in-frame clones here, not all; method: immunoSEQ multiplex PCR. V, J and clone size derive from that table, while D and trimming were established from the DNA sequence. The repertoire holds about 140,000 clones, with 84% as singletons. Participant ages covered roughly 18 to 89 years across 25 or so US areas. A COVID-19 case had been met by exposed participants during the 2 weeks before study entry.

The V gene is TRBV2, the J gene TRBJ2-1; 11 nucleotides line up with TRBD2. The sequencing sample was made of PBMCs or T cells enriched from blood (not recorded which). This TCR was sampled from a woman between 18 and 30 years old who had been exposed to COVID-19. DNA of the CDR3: TGTGCCAGCATTCAGGTTAGCGGGGGGGGTGTCCGGGACTACAATGAGCAGTTCTTC. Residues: CASIQVSGGGVRDYNEQFF.